This T cell receptor (beta chain) was sequenced during a study of blood T cell repertoires in COVID-19. Study-level information: Samples representing acute and convalescent COVID-19 were sourced from the United States, Italy and Spain. The cDNA or gDNA used as material had been derived from T cells, B-cell-depleted T cells, or PBMCs.

Germline CDR1 is SGHRS and CDR2 is YFSETQ. This CDR3 region has 15 residues. Deletions cut 4 bases from V and 7 bases from J, with 21 bases between. Original processing methods: Nucleated cell counts were estimated from reference gene primer amplification. Produced via immunoSEQ multiplex PCR; TCRdb's table is partial and in-frame only. That table furnishes V, J and clone size, whereas the DNA furnished D and trimming. The sample contains some 120,000 clones, less than 90% of which appear only once. The source of this sequence is a woman aged 25 to 39 who had recovered from COVID-19. The chain combines TRBV5-1 with TRBJ2-7; D perhaps matches TRBD2 (6 bases). Sample: peripheral blood. The CDR3 DNA sequence: TGCGCCAGCAGCGGAGGGAGCGCGGCGGGAAGGGAGCAGTACTTC. This gives the protein CASSGGSAAGREQYF.